This T cell receptor (beta chain) stems from a study of breast tumors, draining lymph nodes, adjacent tissues. The lymph nodes were axillary draining lymph nodes from breast cancer patients. This clonotype was found many times. Its antigen remains unknown. One entry per CDR3 protein, called by TCRdb with MiXCR from the multiplex PCR reads. This table holds around 130,000 distinct CDR3 sequences, nearly 20% found once. Germline CDR1 reads DFQATT; CDR2 reads SNEGSKA (reference sequence). The CDR3 contains 15 residues. Trimming took 1 base from V and 3 from J; bases not matched to a gene: 7. Study-wide findings and caveats: Tumor repertoires ranked between lymph nodes and nontumor tissue in diversity, with V and J gene preferences. Data only fit, rather than demonstrated, lymph node origin of most tumor T cells.

The V call is TRBV20-1, the J call TRBJ2-7; 9 bases align to TRBD2. This receptor was identified in a female donor with breast cancer. Some clones in this sample may be carry-over from other donors' samples. Sequencing was done on a sample of axillary lymph node tissue. As DNA, the CDR3 is TGCAGTGCTAGAGCTAGCGGGATAGGAGGCTACGAGCAGTACTTC. Its protein product is CSARASGIGGYEQYF.